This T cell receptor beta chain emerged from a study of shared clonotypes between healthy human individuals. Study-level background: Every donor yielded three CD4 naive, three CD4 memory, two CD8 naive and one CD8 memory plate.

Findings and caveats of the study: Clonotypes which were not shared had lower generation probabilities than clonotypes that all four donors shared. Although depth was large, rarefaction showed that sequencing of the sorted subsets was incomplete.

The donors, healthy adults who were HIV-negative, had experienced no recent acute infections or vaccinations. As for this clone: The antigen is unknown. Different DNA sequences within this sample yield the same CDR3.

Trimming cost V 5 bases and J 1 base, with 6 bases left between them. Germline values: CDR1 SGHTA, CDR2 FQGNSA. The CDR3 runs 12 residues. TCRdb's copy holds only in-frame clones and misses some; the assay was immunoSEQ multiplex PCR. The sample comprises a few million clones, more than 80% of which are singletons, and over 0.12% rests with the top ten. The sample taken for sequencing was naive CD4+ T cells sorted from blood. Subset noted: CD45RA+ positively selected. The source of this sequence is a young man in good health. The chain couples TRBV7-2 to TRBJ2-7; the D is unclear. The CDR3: CASSRSSYEQYF. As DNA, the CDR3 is TGTGCCAGCAGCCGTAGTTCCTACGAGCAGTACTTC.